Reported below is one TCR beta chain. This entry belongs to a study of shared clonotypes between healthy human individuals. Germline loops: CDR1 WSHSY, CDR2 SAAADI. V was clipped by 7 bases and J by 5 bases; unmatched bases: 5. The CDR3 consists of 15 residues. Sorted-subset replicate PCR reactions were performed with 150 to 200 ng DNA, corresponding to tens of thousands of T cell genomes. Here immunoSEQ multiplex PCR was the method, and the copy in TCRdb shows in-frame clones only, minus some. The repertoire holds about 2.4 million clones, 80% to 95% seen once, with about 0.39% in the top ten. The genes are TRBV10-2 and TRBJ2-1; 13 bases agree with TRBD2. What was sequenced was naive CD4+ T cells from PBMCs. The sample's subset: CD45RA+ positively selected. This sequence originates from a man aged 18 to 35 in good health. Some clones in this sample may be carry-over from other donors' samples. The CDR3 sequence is CASISGTSGNNEQFF. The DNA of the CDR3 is TGCGCCAGCATTTCCGGGACTAGCGGGAACAATGAGCAGTTCTTC.